This is a list of T cell receptor beta chains from one sample in a study of cytomegalovirus exposure and HLA in healthy donors. Libraries were prepared by immunoSEQ multiplex PCR; TCRdb keeps only in-frame clonotypes and omits some of them. The sample shows 110,000 to 150,000 clones, approximately 80% of them seen only once. The sample comprised PBMCs. The receptor source for this set is a woman between 50 and 59 years old in good health and CMV-seropositive. Both conserved end residues are part of each CDR3. A D gene is named only where the DNA matches it firmly. Clone size is not always given. Where it is, it says once, few, many or a class for expanded clones.

>TRBD2|TRBJ2-2|TRBV5-1|-
TGCGCCAGCAGGGAAAGGACTAGCGGAGATGGGGAGCTGTTTTTT
CASRERTSGDGELFF
>-|TRBJ1-6|TRBV4-3|-
TGCGCCAGCAGCCAAGATTACGGCTATAATTCACCCCTCCACTTT
CASSQDYGYNSPLHF
>-|TRBJ1-1|TRBV5-4|few
TGTGCCAGCAGCTGGGGACAAACTGAAGCTTTCTTT
CASSWGQTEAFF
>-|TRBJ2-1|TRBV30|-
TGTGCCTGGAACCGGGGGTTGGGCTCCTACAATGAGCAGTTCTTC
CAWNRGLGSYNEQFF
>TRBD1|TRBJ1-2|TRBV11-2|-
TGTGCCAGCAGCTTAGGGACAGGGAGTTATGGCTACACCTTC
CASSLGTGSYGYTF
>-|TRBJ1-1|TRBV19|-
TGTGCCAGTTTACAGGGAGGGACTGAAGCTTTCTTT
CASLQGGTEAFF
>TRBD2|TRBJ2-7|TRBV15|once
TGTGCCACCAGCCCCAGACTAGCGGGGAGCTACGAGCAGTACTTC
CATSPRLAGSYEQYF
>-|TRBJ2-7|TRBV14|few
TGTGCCAGCAGCTTTCAGGGACTCGACGAGCAGTACTTC
CASSFQGLDEQYF
>-|TRBJ2-5|TRBV9|-
TGTGCCAGCAGCGTTGAGGGGGGGGCGTTCGAGACCCAGTACTTC
CASSVEGGAFETQYF
>-|TRBJ2-7|TRBV6-5|-
TGTGCCAGCAGCTTAGGTGTGGGGGCTGGGGAGCAGTACTTC
CASSLGVGAGEQYF
>TRBD2|TRBJ2-3|TRBV19|once
TGTGCCAGTAGTATAGGAGCGACGGGGGGGCCAGATACGCAGTATTTT
CASSIGATGGPDTQYF
>-|TRBJ1-1|TRBV6-6|-
TGTGCCAGCAGTTTCGTAAACACTGAAGCTTTCTTT
CASSFVNTEAFF
>-|TRBJ2-7|TRBV9|-
TGTGCCAGCAGCGTAAGTACTACCTACGAGCAGTACTTC
CASSVSTTYEQYF
>-|TRBJ1-5|TRBV5-1|-
TGCGCCAGCAGCCCCGGACAGATAAATCAGCCCCAGCATTTT
CASSPGQINQPQHF
>TRBD2|TRBJ2-1|TRBV4-2|-
TGTGCCAGCAGCCAAGTACTAGCGGAATATAATGAGCAGTTCTTC
CASSQVLAEYNEQFF
>-|TRBJ1-2|TRBV6-5|-
TGTGCCAGCAGTTTTGCAGGGAGGCCCTACACCTTC
CASSFAGRPYTF
>-|TRBJ1-4|TRBV5-6|few
TGTGCCAGCAGCTCCCGAGGGCGAGGTCCAAAACTGTTTTTT
CASSSRGRGPKLFF
>-|TRBJ2-5|TRBV28|few
TGTGCCAGCAGTTTGGCTCAGCAAGAGACCCAGTACTTC
CASSLAQQETQYF
>TRBD1|TRBJ2-1|TRBV5-1|-
TGCGCCAGCAGCCCGGGACAGGAGTACAATGAGCAGTTCTTC
CASSPGQEYNEQFF
>TRBD1|TRBJ1-2|TRBV11-1|-
TGTGCCAGCAGCCCAGAGGACAGGGTCTACGGCTACACCTTC
CASSPEDRVYGYTF
>TRBD2|TRBJ2-7|TRBV7-9|few
TGTGCCAGCAGCTTATCAGCGGGGGGAGACGAGCAGTACTTC
CASSLSAGGDEQYF
>-|TRBJ1-6|TRBV4-2|-
TGTGCCAGCAGCCAAGATGAGGGGGTCCCCCTCCACTTT
CASSQDEGVPLHF
>-|TRBJ1-1|TRBV11-3|few
TGTGCCAGCAGGCCAGATGGGGATGGGACTATGAACACTGAAGCTTTCTTT
CASRPDGDGTMNTEAFF
>-|TRBJ1-3|TRBV6-1|-
TGTGCCAGCAGTCCCTACGGTCCCTCTGGAAACACCATATATTTT
CASSPYGPSGNTIYF
>-|TRBJ2-7|TRBV9|-
TGTGCCAGCAGCGCTCAGGGTCTGTGGGACGAGCAGTACTTC
CASSAQGLWDEQYF
>-|TRBJ1-4|TRBV25-1|-
TGTGCCAGCAGTCACACCGCCGGAATGGGCCATGAAAAACTGTTTTTT
CASSHTAGMGHEKLFF
>-|TRBJ2-3|TRBV7-2|few
TGTGCCAGCAGCCCCGGGATGAAGACAGATACGCAGTATTTT
CASSPGMKTDTQYF
>-|TRBJ1-1|TRBV6-6|-
TGTGCCAGCAGTCAGGGGATTGAAGCTTTCTTT
CASSQGIEAFF
>-|TRBJ2-5|TRBV5-1|-
TGCGCCAGCAGCCCAGCAGGCGGGGAGACCCAGTACTTC
CASSPAGGETQYF
>-|TRBJ1-1|TRBV6-5|-
TGTGCCAGCAGGGTGAGCACTGAAGCTTTCTTT
CASRVSTEAFF
>-|TRBJ2-2|TRBV6-6|-
TGTGCCAGCAGTTACTACGGCAGGGAGGCCGGGGAGCTGTTTTTT
CASSYYGREAGELFF
>-|TRBJ2-6|TRBV6-5|-
TGTGCCAGCAGTCCGATCCTATCTGGGGCCAACGTCCTGACTTTC
CASSPILSGANVLTF
>TRBD1|TRBJ1-4|TRBV4-2|-
TGTGCCAGCAGCCAACCTCAGGGGGCCCCCGAAAAACTGTTTTTT
CASSQPQGAPEKLFF
>TRBD1|TRBJ1-3|TRBV9|-
TGTGCCAGCAGCGTAGACGTTGCGGGACAGGGAGCTGGAAACACCATATATTTT
CASSVDVAGQGAGNTIYF
>-|TRBJ2-2|TRBV7-2|-
TGTGCCAGCAGCTTAGAAAGGACACTCACCGGGGAGCTGTTTTTT
CASSLERTLTGELFF
>-|TRBJ1-6|TRBV27|-
TGTGCCAGCAGTTTAGACCAGGGCCGGAATTCACCCCTCCACTTT
CASSLDQGRNSPLHF
>TRBD2|TRBJ2-1|TRBV7-9|-
TGTGCCAGCAGCCCTAGCGGGGGAGCCTACAATGAGCAGTTCTTC
CASSPSGGAYNEQFF
>TRBD2|TRBJ2-3|TRBV7-2|-
TGTGCCAGCAGCTTAGGGCTAGCGGGCACAGATACGCAGTATTTT
CASSLGLAGTDTQYF
>-|TRBJ1-2|TRBV28|-
TGTGCCAGCAGCCCTAGTGGGGAGGACTATGGCTACACCTTC
CASSPSGEDYGYTF
>-|TRBJ1-1|TRBV7-2|-
TGTGCCAGCAGCTCACGACAGGAGTTGAACACTGAAGCTTTCTTT
CASSSRQELNTEAFF
>-|TRBJ2-7|TRBV6-1|-
TGTGCCAGCAGCGATGACAGACCCCCTTTTATCTTC
CASSDDRPPFIF
>-|TRBJ1-2|TRBV6-1|-
TGTGCCAGCAGTATTCAGGGGAGCTATGGCTACACCTTC
CASSIQGSYGYTF
>TRBD2|TRBJ2-3|TRBV9|-
TGTGCCAGCAGCGTATCCAGCGGGGGGGCAACAGATACGCAGTATTTT
CASSVSSGGATDTQYF
>TRBD1|TRBJ1-1|TRBV7-3|-
TGTGCCAGCAGCCAGGGGGTAACGAACACTGAAGCTTTCTTT
CASSQGVTNTEAFF
>TRBD1|TRBJ2-7|TRBV30|-
TGTGCCTGGAGTCCTGGGACAGACTACGAGCAGTACTTC
CAWSPGTDYEQYF
>TRBD1|TRBJ2-2|TRBV28|-
TGTGCCAGCAGTCCCCGGCTGGGGACAGGGAAGACAGCCGGGGAGCTGTTTTTT
CASSPRLGTGKTAGELFF
>-|TRBJ2-7|TRBV27|-
TGTGCCAGCAGTTTTGGTCTAGAGGAATCCTACGAGCAGTACTTC
CASSFGLEESYEQYF
>TRBD2|TRBJ2-3|TRBV29-1|-
TGCAGCGTTGACCGGACTAGCGGAAACACAGATACGCAGTATTTT
CSVDRTSGNTDTQYF
>TRBD1|TRBJ1-2|TRBV29-1|-
TGCAGCGTTCCCCGGGACAGCTATGGCTACACCTTC
CSVPRDSYGYTF
>TRBD1|TRBJ2-2|TRBV4-3|-
TGCGCCAGCAGCCGGGACAGGGGGCGCGAGACCGGGGAGCTGTTTTTT
CASSRDRGRETGELFF
>TRBD1|TRBJ2-3|TRBV19|-
TGTGCCAGTAGTCACGGGACAGAGTCAGATACGCAGTATTTT
CASSHGTESDTQYF
>-|TRBJ2-7|TRBV6-1|-
TGTGCCAGCAGTCTCCAAACGGGACTGGCCGCCGAGCAGTACTTC
CASSLQTGLAAEQYF
>-|TRBJ1-4|TRBV11-2|-
TGTGCCAGCAGCTTAAATCAAGCGTCCCCCGAACTGTTTTTT
CASSLNQASPELFF
>-|TRBJ1-6|TRBV7-9|-
TGTGCCAGCAGCTTAGACGGACTTAATTCACCCCTCCACTTT
CASSLDGLNSPLHF
>-|TRBJ1-3|TRBV30|-
TGTGCCTGGAGTCACAGCGGCTCTGGAAACACCATATATTTT
CAWSHSGSGNTIYF
>-|TRBJ1-2|TRBV11-2|-
TGTGCCAGCAGCTTAGTAGGACAGAGGGGTGGCTACACCTTC
CASSLVGQRGGYTF
>-|TRBJ1-4|TRBV5-3|-
TGTGCCAGAAGCCTTGGAGCGGGCCCTAATGAAAAACTGTTTTTT
CARSLGAGPNEKLFF
>TRBD2|TRBJ2-7|TRBV28|-
TGTGCCAGCAGTTTAGTTAGCGGGGCCTACGAGCAGTACTTC
CASSLVSGAYEQYF
>TRBD1|TRBJ2-2|TRBV7-3|-
TGTGCCAGCAGCCGGGACAGATACACCGGGGAGCTGTTTTTT
CASSRDRYTGELFF